Described below is a single T cell receptor beta chain sequence and its context. The entry originates in a study of CD8+ T cells in alopecia areata. The overall study: The authors scored treated patients' severity by affected scalp percentage.

It was cDNA, reverse transcribed from extracted RNA, that served as the sequencing template. The method was immunoSEQ multiplex PCR; TCRdb's version includes in-frame clones alone and lacks a portion of them. Here the sample spans 150,000 or so clones, less than 70% being singletons. V lost 3 bases and J 0 bases, leaving 5 bases between the germline ends. CDR3 length: 13 amino acids. Germline V gene sequence: CDR1 PRHDT, CDR2 FYEKMQ (reference sequence). Regarding treatment: oral pan-JAK inhibitor, 5-10 mg twice daily. This receptor was identified in a human donor with alopecia areata. This chain joins TRBV13 and TRBJ1-1; no firm D call. The source material was CD8+ T cells sorted from blood, sampled at week 4, from a patient treated with tofacitinib. The CDR3 DNA follows: TGTGCCAGCAGCTTTTTAATGAACACTGAAGCTTTCTTT. Protein product: CASSFLMNTEAFF.